The clone carrying this T cell receptor (beta chain) has ten or more counts. TCRdb reprocessed the 5' RACE reads via MiXCR and lists one record per CDR3 protein. This sample has about 100,000 distinct CDR3 sequences, with less than 6.5% found just once. This sample is part of a study of identical twins. Germline lookup yields CDR1 SGHAT and CDR2 FQNNGV. This CDR3 has 15 residues. V lost 1 base and J 1 base, leaving 10 bases between the germline ends. Source material: memory T cells sorted from blood. The sequence derives from a woman between 50 and 59 years old in good health. This sequence joins TRBV11-2 and TRBJ2-5, with D perhaps matching TRBD2 (7 bases). The CDR3 DNA sequence: TGTGCCAGCAGCTTAGGGGGAGGGGGCCAAGAGACCCAGTACTTC. This gives the protein CASSLGGGGQETQYF.